This is a list of T cell receptor beta chains from one sample in a study of blood T cell repertoires in COVID-19. Profiled with immunoSEQ multiplex PCR; TCRdb holds only in-frame clones, not every one. The sample consists of hundreds of thousands of clones, 83% of them appearing once. Specimen: PBMCs or T cells enriched from blood (not recorded which). These receptors were obtained from a woman aged 40 to 50 who had been exposed to COVID-19. The CDR3 runs from the conserved cysteine through the conserved F or W.

TRBV5-4	TRBJ2-5	15	CASSLARGQEETQYF
TRBV4-2	TRBJ1-1	14	CASSQRRGGTEAFF
TRBV5-1	TRBJ1-5	15	CASSLGAIGNQPQHF
TRBV12-3/TRBV12-4	TRBJ2-7	11	CASSQGYEQYF
TRBV5-1	TRBJ1-1	14	CASTAGAAGTEAFF
TRBV10-3	TRBJ1-2	15	CAISQRQGDQYGYTF
TRBV7-2	TRBJ2-1	16	CASSLVRDRDHNEQFF
TRBV5-1	TRBJ2-3	14	CASSQDSLTDTQYF
TRBV3-1/TRBV3-2	TRBJ1-2	15	CASSQMTGGTNGYTF
TRBV7-7	TRBJ1-1	14	CASSRNPGDTEAFF
TRBV27	TRBJ1-6	15	CASSLQGQRNSPLHF
TRBV4-2	TRBJ1-4	16	CASSQDATAPSEKLFF
TRBV7-9	TRBJ1-5	14	CASSLGQPNQPQHF
TRBV14	TRBJ2-3	13	CASSQVRRGTQYF